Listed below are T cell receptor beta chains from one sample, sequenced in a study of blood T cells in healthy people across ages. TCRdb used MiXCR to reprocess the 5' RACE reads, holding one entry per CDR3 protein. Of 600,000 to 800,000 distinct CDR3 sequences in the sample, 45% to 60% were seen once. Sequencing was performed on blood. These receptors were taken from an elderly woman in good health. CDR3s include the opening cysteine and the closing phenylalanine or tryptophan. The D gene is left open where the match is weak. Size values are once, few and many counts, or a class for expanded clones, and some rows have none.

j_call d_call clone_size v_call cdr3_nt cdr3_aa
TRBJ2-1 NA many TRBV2 TGTGCCAGCATCGCTAGCCGGAGTAATGAGCAGTTCTTC CASIASRSNEQFF
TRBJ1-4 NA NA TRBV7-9 TGTGCCAGCAGCTTAGCGCGCTGGTCCGCTGCAACTAATGAAAAACTGTTTTTT CASSLARWSAATNEKLFF
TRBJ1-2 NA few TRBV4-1 TGCGCCAGCAGCCAAGTGGGGGACGGCGGTGGCTACACCTTC CASSQVGDGGGYTF
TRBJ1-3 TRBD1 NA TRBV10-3 TGTGCCATCAGAGGAACAGGGGGCGAAAACACCATATATTTT CAIRGTGGENTIYF
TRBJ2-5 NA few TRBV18 TGTGCCAGCTCACCAAACAGGGCAGAGACCCAGTACTTC CASSPNRAETQYF
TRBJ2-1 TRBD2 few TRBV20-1 TGCAGTGCTAGGGGGGTCGGGACTAGCGGGAGGGTCTCCTACAATGAGCAGTTCTTC CSARGVGTSGRVSYNEQFF
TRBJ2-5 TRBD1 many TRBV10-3 TGTGCCGCCGCCGGGACAGGGAAAGAGACCCAGTACTTC CAAAGTGKETQYF
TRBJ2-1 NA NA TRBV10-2 TGCGCCAGCAGTGAATGGAACAATGAGCAGTTCTTC CASSEWNNEQFF
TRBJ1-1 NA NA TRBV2 TGTGCCAGCAATAGAGACGTCCCGGGAACTGAAGCTTTCTTT CASNRDVPGTEAFF
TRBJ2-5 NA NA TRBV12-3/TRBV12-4 TGTGCCAGCAGTTTATCGTCAGGGGGGGAGACCCAGTACTTC CASSLSSGGETQYF
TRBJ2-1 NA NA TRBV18 TGTGCCAGCTCGCTTCGAGGGGCTGCGAATGTGCAGTTCTTC CASSLRGAANVQFF
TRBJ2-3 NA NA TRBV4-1 TGCGCCAGCAGACCGATTCAGACAGAAACAGATACGCAGTATTTT CASRPIQTETDTQYF
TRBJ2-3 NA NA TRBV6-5 TGTGCCAGCAGTTACAGGCTAGTAGGAGATACGCAGTATTTT CASSYRLVGDTQYF
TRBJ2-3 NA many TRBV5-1 TGCGCCAGCAGCTCCTTTACAGATACGCAGTATTTT CASSSFTDTQYF
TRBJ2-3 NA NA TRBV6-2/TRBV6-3 TGTGCCAGCAGTTACGGTAGCACGCAGTATTTT CASSYGSTQYF
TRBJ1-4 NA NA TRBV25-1 TGTGCCAGCAGTGAACAGGGTTACGAAAAACTGTTTTTT CASSEQGYEKLFF
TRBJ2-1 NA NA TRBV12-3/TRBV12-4 TGTGCCAGCACCAGGACGTCGCTCAATGAGCAGTTCTTC CASTRTSLNEQFF
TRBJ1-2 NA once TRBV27 TGTGCCAGCAGCAACCTGGGAGTTGGCTACACCTTC CASSNLGVGYTF